What follows describes a single T cell receptor (beta chain). Its antigen is not known. The CDR3 spans 14 residues. Looked up from germline, CDR1 is SGHKS and CDR2 is YYEKEE (reference sequence). The V end was cut by 0 bases, the J end by 4 bases, with 8 bases between. Assay used: immunoSEQ multiplex PCR; TCRdb lists only in-frame clones, some missing. The sample consists of about 39,000 clones, over 90% of them appearing once. This specimen comes from a study of graft-versus-host responses after intestinal transplantation. The source of this sequence is a human donor who was the organ donor for an intestinal transplant. The starting material was unstimulated CD8+ T cells sorted from spleen or lymph node cells, obtained before transplant. The chain recombines TRBV5-5 with TRBJ1-5; D gene ambiguous. The CDR3 loop is CASSLGEFNQPQHF. The CDR3 DNA follows: TGTGCCAGCAGCTTGGGGGAGTTTAATCAGCCCCAGCATTTT.